This entry lists 5 T cell receptor beta chains sequenced from one sample in a study of shared clonotypes between healthy human individuals. Only in-frame clones appear in the TCRdb table, and some are missing; sequencing was by immunoSEQ multiplex PCR. Altogether approximately 700,000 clones are present, 73% being singletons, with the ten largest covering 1.5% to 2%. The sample consisted of memory CD4+ T cells sorted from blood. Subset specified: CD45RA-negative fraction. The source of these receptors is a woman aged 25 to 39 in good health.

The rearrangement joins TRBV29-1 to TRBJ1-2; no reliable D call. Trimming stripped 2 bases from V and 0 bases from J, with 1 base between. The CDR3 is made up of 11 amino acids. Germline CDR1 SQVTM, CDR2 ANQGSEA. The CDR3 region is CSVEPNYGYTF. The DNA for the CDR3 is TGCAGCGTTGAACCTAACTATGGCTACACCTTC.

V and J are TRBV2 and TRBJ2-2; 8 positions agree with TRBD1. Germline assignment: CDR1 SNHLY and CDR2 FYNNEI. Trimming at V came to 8 bases and at J to 2 bases, leaving 7 bases not matched to a gene. The CDR3 length is 15 residues. CDR3 amino acids: CASGGQGVNTGELFF. The CDR3 DNA reads TGTGCCAGCGGAGGACAGGGCGTTAACACCGGGGAGCTGTTTTTT.

J is TRBJ2-1 and V is TRBV11-2, with 8 bases that match TRBD2. V gave up 2 bases and J gave up 6 bases; unmatched junction bases: 6. Germline V gene sequence: CDR1 SGHAT, CDR2 FQNNGV. The CDR3 is 15 amino acids. The CDR3 DNA reads as TGTGCCAGCAGCTTAAATGCGGGAGGCGGCAATGAGCAGTTCTTC. Translation: CASSLNAGGGNEQFF.

The chain joins TRBV7-9 to TRBJ1-2, with 8 bases fitting TRBD1. In germline, CDR1 is SEHNR, CDR2 FQNEAQ (reference sequence). This CDR3 contains 15 residues. Unmatched junction bases numbered 11, after V lost 6 bases and J lost 5 bases. The CDR3 sequence is CASSLYRTGTYGYTF. CDR3 DNA: TGTGCCAGCAGTCTATACCGGACAGGGACGTATGGCTACACCTTC.

As DNA, the CDR3 is TGCGCCAGCCATGCGACAGGAGAGAACACTGAAGCTTTCTTT. Translated: CASHATGENTEAFF. The rearrangement uses TRBV5-1 and TRBJ1-1; a weak D match, TRBD1 (6 bases). Germline values: CDR1 SGHRS, CDR2 YFSETQ. The V and J ends lost 7 bases and 1 base respectively, with 14 bases between them. CDR3 size: 14 residues. The full variable domain, completed using reference TRBV5-1 and TRBJ1-1, is KAGVTQTPRYLIKTRGQQVTLSCSPISGHRSVSWYQQTPGQGLQFLFEYFSETQRNKGNFPGRFSGRQFSNSRSEMNVSTLELGDSALYLCASHATGENTEAFFGQGTRLTVV.